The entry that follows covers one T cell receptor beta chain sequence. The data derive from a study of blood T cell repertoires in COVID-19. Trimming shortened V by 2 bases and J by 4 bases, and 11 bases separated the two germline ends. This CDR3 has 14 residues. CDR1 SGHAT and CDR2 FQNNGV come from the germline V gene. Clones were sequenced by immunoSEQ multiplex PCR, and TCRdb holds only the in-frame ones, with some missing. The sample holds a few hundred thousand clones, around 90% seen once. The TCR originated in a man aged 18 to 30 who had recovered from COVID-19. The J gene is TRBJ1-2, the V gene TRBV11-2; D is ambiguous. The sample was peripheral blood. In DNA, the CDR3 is TGTGCCAGCAGCTTAAGCACCCTGAGCTATGGCTACACCTTC. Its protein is CASSLSTLSYGYTF. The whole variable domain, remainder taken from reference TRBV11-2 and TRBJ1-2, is EAGVAQSPRYKIIEKRQSVAFWCNPISGHATLYWYQQILGQGPKLLIQFQNNGVVDDSQLPKDRFSAERLKGVDSTLKIQPAKLEDSAVYLCASSLSTLSYGYTFGSGTRLTVV.